This TCR beta chain was sequenced in a study of blood T cell repertoires in COVID-19. Turning to the study itself: Material from acute and convalescent COVID-19 was sourced from the United States, Italy and Spain. PBMCs, B-cell-depleted T cells, or T cells provided the cDNA or gDNA that made up the material.

Each participant's cohort was designated according to participant-reported clinical history. During the 2 weeks before they entered the study, exposed participants had met someone with a PCR-confirmed or clinician-diagnosed COVID-19 case. Sequencing was performed with immunoSEQ multiplex PCR; in TCRdb, only in-frame clones are kept and a portion is missing. The sample includes some 290,000 clones, more than 90% seen only once; the top ten take roughly 3.9%. CDR3 length: 13 residues. V was trimmed by 8 bases and J by 4 bases, leaving 14 bases between them. Germline V gene lookup returns CDR1 MNHEY and CDR2 SVGAGI.

The sequencing sample was made of PBMCs or T cells enriched from blood (not recorded which). The chain has TRBV6-5 and TRBJ1-2, with D possibly TRBD1 on 6 matching bases. The receptor's source is a woman aged 25 to 45 who had been exposed to COVID-19. The CDR3 reads CASSRGGGYGYTF. The CDR3 bases are TGTGCCAGCTCGAGGGGGGGCGGCTATGGCTACACCTTC.